This T cell receptor beta chain was profiled in a study of shared clonotypes between healthy human individuals. Study outcomes and limitations: Genetic and exposure-history diversity was limited by the few donors. Relative to clonotypes present in all four donors, those not shared had lower generation probabilities. A handful of donors had around 5.5% of their naive CD4 clonotypes in common.

Germline loops: CDR1 SQVTM, CDR2 ANQGSEA. The CDR3 loop spans 15 amino acids. V shed 2 bases and J 0 bases; nucleotides not matched to a gene: 5. This clone is a singleton in its sample. The antigen remains unidentified. Assay used: immunoSEQ multiplex PCR; TCRdb lists only in-frame clones, some missing. The data hold around 990,000 clones, with approximately 80% observed a single time. This rearrangement joins TRBV29-1 to TRBJ2-7, with 9 bases identical to TRBD2. The sequence came from a man between 18 and 35 years old in good health. Some clones in this sample may be carry-over from other donors' samples. Source material: memory CD4+ T cells from PBMCs. Subset indicated: CD45RA-negative fraction. The CDR3 loop reads CSVECETSGSYEQYF. The CDR3 bases are TGCAGCGTTGAATGTGAGACTAGCGGCTCCTACGAGCAGTACTTC.